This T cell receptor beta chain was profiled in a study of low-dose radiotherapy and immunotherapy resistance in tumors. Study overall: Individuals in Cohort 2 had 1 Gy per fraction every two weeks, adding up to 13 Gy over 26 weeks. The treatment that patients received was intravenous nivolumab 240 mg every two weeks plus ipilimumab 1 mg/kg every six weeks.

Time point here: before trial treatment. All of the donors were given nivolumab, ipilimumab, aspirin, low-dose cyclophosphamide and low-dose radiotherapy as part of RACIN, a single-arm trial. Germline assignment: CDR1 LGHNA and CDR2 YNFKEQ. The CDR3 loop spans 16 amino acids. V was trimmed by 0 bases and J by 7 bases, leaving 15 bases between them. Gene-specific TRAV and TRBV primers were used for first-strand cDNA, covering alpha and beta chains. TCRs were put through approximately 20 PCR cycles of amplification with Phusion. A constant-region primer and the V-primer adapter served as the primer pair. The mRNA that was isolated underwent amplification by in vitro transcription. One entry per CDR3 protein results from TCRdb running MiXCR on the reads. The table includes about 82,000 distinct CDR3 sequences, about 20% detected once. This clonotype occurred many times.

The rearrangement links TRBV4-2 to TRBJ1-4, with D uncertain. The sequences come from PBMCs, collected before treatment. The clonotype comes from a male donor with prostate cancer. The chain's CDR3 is CASSQDSPATSEKLFF. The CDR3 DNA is TGTGCCAGCAGCCAAGATAGCCCGGCAACCAGTGAAAAACTGTTTTTT.